The present T cell receptor beta chain was sequenced within a study of monozygotic twins with inflammatory bowel disease. Researchers used template switching to add UMIs featuring a 6-nucleotide sample barcode. TCRdb derives one entry per CDR3 protein from the 5' RACE reads, leaving out DNA. The listing contains 350,000 to 550,000 distinct CDR3 sequences. With respect to this clonotype: Its antigen is as yet unknown.

This CDR3 contains 15 residues. From germline, CDR1 is SGHTA and CDR2 FQGNSA. Study results and limitations: IBD patients shared fewer clonotypes with others than healthy twins, especially with disease activity. IBD-affected twins scored below their healthy co-twins in TCRbeta diversity (inverse Simpson). T cell subtypes were not distinguishable in this analysis.

This receptor was taken from a human donor with ulcerative colitis or Crohn's disease, or a healthy co-twin of an affected twin (not recorded which). Input material: blood. V usage is TRBV7-2 and J usage is TRBJ2-3. This CDR3 reads CASSLVVLITDTQYF.